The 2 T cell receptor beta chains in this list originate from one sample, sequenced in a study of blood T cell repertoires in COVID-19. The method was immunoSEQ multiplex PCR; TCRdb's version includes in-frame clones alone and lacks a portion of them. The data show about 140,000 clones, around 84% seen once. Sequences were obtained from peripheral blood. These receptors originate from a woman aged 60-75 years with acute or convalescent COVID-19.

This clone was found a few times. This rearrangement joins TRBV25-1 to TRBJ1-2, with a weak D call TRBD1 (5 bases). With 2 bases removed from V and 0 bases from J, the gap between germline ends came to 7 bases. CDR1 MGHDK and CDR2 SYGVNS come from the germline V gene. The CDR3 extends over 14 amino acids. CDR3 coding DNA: TGTGCCAGCAGTGAAGGAGGGGCTAACTATGGCTACACCTTC. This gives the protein CASSEGGANYGYTF.

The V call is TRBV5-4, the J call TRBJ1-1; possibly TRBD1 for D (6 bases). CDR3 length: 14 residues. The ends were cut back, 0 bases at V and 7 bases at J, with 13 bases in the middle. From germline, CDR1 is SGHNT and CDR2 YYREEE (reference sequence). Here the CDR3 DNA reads TGTGCCAGCAGCTTGGACCAGGGGTTCGGTGAAGCTTTCTTT. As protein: CASSLDQGFGEAFF.